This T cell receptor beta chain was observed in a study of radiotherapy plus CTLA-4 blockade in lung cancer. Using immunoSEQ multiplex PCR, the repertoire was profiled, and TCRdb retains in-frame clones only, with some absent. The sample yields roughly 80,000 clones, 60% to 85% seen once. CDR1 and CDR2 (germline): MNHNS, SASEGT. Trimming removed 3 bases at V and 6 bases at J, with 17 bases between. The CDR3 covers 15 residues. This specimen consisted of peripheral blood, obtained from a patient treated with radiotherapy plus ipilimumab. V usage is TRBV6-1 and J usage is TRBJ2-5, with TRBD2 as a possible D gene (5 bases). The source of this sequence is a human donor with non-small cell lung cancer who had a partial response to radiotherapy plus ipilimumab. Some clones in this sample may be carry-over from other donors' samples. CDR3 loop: CASSDLPGSQKTQYF. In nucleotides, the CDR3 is TGTGCCAGCAGTGATCTTCCGGGATCTCAGAAGACCCAGTACTTC.